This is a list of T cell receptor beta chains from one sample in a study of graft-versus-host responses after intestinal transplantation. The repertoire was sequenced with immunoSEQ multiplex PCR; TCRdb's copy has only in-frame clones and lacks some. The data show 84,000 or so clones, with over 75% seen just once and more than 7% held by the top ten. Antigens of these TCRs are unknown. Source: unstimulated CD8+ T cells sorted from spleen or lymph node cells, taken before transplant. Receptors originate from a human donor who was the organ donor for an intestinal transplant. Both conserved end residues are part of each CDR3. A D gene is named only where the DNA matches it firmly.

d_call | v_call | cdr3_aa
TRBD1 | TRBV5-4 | CASSILAGQGSGYTF
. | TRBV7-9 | CASSLVTGVGEQFF
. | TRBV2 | CASSDVDEALAPGYTF
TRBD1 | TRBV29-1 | CSPPYFLDRGHHEQFF
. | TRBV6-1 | CASSEVRDDTQYF
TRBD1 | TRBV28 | CASSTIVGTVIFKNTEAFF
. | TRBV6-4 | CASSDSGGSGANVLTF
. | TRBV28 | CASSLTAYEQYF
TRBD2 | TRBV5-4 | CASSQTPMWRGGVGQFF
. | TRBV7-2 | CASSITGGVEKLFF
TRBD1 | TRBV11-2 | CASSWTGRTEAFF
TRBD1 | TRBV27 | CASSYPLVQGEETQYF
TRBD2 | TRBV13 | CASSWSTSGGYNEQFF
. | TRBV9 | CASSVEADSNTEAFF
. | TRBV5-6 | CASSRLGEPGYGGTDTQYF
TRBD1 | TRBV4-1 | CASSQGTGWAGELFF
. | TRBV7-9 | CASSSTLRDIGVYYEQYF
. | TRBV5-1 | CASSLDGYGYTF
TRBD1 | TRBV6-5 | CASSYGRQGEFF
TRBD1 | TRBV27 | CASSPEGAQGLYSPLHF
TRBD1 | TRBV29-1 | CSVGTGDREIGYTF
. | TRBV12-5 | CASGLVLGQGNTEAFF
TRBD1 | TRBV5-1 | CASRLSRTGGGTEAFF
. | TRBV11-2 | CASRDSYEQYF
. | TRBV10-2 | CASRYGGDSPLHF
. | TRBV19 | CASSIIGAGDPFEAFF
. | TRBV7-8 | CASSLWASNEKLFF
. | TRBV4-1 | CASSRSGNSPLHF
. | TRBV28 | CASSLTAYGYTF
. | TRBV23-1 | CASTLTGPRVEQYF
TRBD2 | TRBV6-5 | CASSLAGGPNNEQFF
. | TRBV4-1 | CASSQMGVDSTSYNEQFF
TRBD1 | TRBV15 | CATSRDLGQAETQYF
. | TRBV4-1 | CASSQWEGVNEQFF
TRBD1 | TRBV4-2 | CASSQTGQLNEKLFF
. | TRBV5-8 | CASSFSNGGYGYTF
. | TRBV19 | CASSIGTTYEQYF
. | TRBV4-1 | CASSQGGGIITEAFF
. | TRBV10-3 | CATTTRRDGKGNNEQFF
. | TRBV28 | CASSFVRGTYEQYF
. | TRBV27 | CASSFLWGQPQHF
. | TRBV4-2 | CASSRTQGRFAETQEQYF
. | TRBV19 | CASSADSLSPYEQYF
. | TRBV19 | CASSPFGPNQPQHF
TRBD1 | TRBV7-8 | CASSPGTGNGSPLHF
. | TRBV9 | CASSVGGAGGNEQFF
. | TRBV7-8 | CASSWRGTDTQYF
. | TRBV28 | CASSLRGTGYNSPLHF
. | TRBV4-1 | CASSHVLGPSPNYEQYF
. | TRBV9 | CASSPHGTDNYGYTF